These T cell receptor beta chains were read from a single sample in a study of T cell responses to AZD1222 COVID-19 vaccine. The protocol was immunoSEQ multiplex PCR, while the TCRdb copy is restricted to in-frame clones and leaves out a portion. The data contain around 100,000 clones, nearly 95% of them seen just once; the ten biggest clones take up roughly 1.8%. The sample consisted of peripheral blood, taken on day 0 of AZD1222 vaccination. These receptors all stem from an adult in good health. CDR3s include the opening cysteine and the closing phenylalanine or tryptophan. Each record gives: clone size, D gene, J gene, V gene, CDR3 DNA, CDR3 protein. D genes are given only for firm matches. Clone size is given for some rows only: seen once, a few or many times, or a class if the clone is expanded.

>.|.|TRBJ1-2|TRBV10-3
TGTGCCATCAGTGAGTCGAGTCCAGGGAGTGGTGGCTACACCTTC
CAISESSPGSGGYTF
>once|TRBD1|TRBJ1-2|TRBV19
TGTGCCAGTAGGCGCGACAGGGCGGATGGCTACACCTTC
CASRRDRADGYTF
>.|TRBD1|TRBJ2-1|TRBV5-1
TGCGCCAGCAGCTCGGGACAGCGAATATACAATGAGCAGTTCTTC
CASSSGQRIYNEQFF
>.|.|TRBJ1-1|TRBV7-3
TGTGCCAGCAGCTTAAGTAGGAACACTGAAGCTTTCTTT
CASSLSRNTEAFF
>once|.|TRBJ1-5|TRBV19
TGTGCCAGTAGTATAGCCTTGGGGGGGGCCGTGTCCCAGCATTTT
CASSIALGGAVSQHF
>.|TRBD1|TRBJ2-2|TRBV3-1/TRBV3-2
TGTGCCAGCAGCGTCTTGACAGGGCACACCGGGGAGCTGTTTTTT
CASSVLTGHTGELFF
>.|TRBD2|TRBJ2-7|TRBV29-1
TGCAGCGTCCGGGGTCGCTCGGGGACGACTAGCGGGAGGAACGAGCAGTACTTC
CSVRGRSGTTSGRNEQYF
>.|TRBD1|TRBJ1-5|TRBV4-1
TGCGCCAGCAGCCAAGAGTGGGGACAGGGAGCAGATCAGCCCCAGCATTTT
CASSQEWGQGADQPQHF
>.|.|TRBJ1-6|TRBV7-8
TGTGCCAGCAGCCAGGACAGTAATTCACCCCTCCACTTT
CASSQDSNSPLHF
>once|TRBD2|TRBJ2-1|TRBV7-6
TGTGCCAGCAGCTTAGTGCGGGAGGTGAAGGGTGAGCAGTTCTTC
CASSLVREVKGEQFF
>.|.|TRBJ2-1|TRBV5-1
TGCGCCAGCAGCATCACAGGGCTTAACTACAATGAGCAGTTCTTC
CASSITGLNYNEQFF
>.|.|TRBJ1-5|TRBV28
TGTGCCAGCAGTTTACCATTGGACGGGAATCAGCCCCAGCATTTT
CASSLPLDGNQPQHF
>.|.|TRBJ1-2|TRBV27
TGTGCCAGCAGTTTATCGAAAGGGGTGGGCTACACCTTC
CASSLSKGVGYTF
>.|.|TRBJ1-2|TRBV18
TGTGCCAGCTCACCCTCGGGGGTTCTATATGGCTACACCTTC
CASSPSGVLYGYTF
>.|.|TRBJ1-1|TRBV2
TGTGCCAGCAGTGAAGTATGGGAGACTGAAGCTTTCTTT
CASSEVWETEAFF
>.|TRBD2|TRBJ2-7|TRBV27
TGTGCCAGCAGAAGGGAAAGCGGGAGATCCGAGCAGTACTTC
CASRRESGRSEQYF
>.|.|TRBJ2-1|TRBV20-1
TGCAGTGCTACTAACAATGAGCAGTTCTTC
CSATNNEQFF
>.|TRBD2|TRBJ2-7|TRBV28
TGTGCCAGCCGGCGGGAGGGCCCCGAGCAGTACTTC
CASRREGPEQYF
>once|.|TRBJ1-2|TRBV5-6
TGTGCCAGCAGCTCCCAAGTCTATGGCTACACCTTC
CASSSQVYGYTF
>few|.|TRBJ2-5|TRBV15
TGTGCCACCAGCACCTCCGTGCTCCAGAAGGGAGAGACCCAGTACTTC
CATSTSVLQKGETQYF
>.|.|TRBJ1-2|TRBV6-2/TRBV6-3
TGTGCCAGCAGTTTCGGGGGACGGCGTAACTATGGCTACACCTTC
CASSFGGRRNYGYTF
>.|TRBD1|TRBJ2-7|TRBV27
TGTGCCAGCAGTAGTGGACAGGGGGCCAGCTACGAGCAGTACTTC
CASSSGQGASYEQYF
>.|.|TRBJ1-1|TRBV7-9
TGTGCCAGCAGCCATGGGTGGCCCAGAGGAGCTTTCTTT
CASSHGWPRGAFF
>.|.|TRBJ1-1|TRBV10-3
TGTGCCATCAGTGAGTGGGAGAACACTGAAGCTTTCTTT
CAISEWENTEAFF
>.|TRBD1|TRBJ2-2|TRBV5-1
TGCGCCAGCAGCTCGGACAGGACTTACACCGGGGAGCTGTTTTTT
CASSSDRTYTGELFF
>.|.|TRBJ2-1|TRBV10-2
TGCGCCAGCAGTGAGAGGCAGGGGGGGTACAATGAGCAGTTCTTC
CASSERQGGYNEQFF
>.|.|TRBJ2-5|TRBV2
TGTGCCAGCAGTTCGGACTCATACCGAGAGACCCAGTACTTC
CASSSDSYRETQYF
>.|.|TRBJ1-1|TRBV9
TGTGCCAGCAGCGTAGGGCCCCCGCGGGTGAACACTGAAGCTTTCTTT
CASSVGPPRVNTEAFF
>.|.|TRBJ2-1|TRBV5-1
TGCGCCAGCAGCTTGGTGTGGCTAAACGATGAGCAGTTCTTC
CASSLVWLNDEQFF
>.|TRBD1|TRBJ1-3|TRBV7-9
TGTGCCAGCAGCAAGGGACAGGGAAGAAACACCATATATTTT
CASSKGQGRNTIYF
>.|TRBD1|TRBJ1-3|TRBV29-1
TGCAGCGTCCCGGACAGGGTCGGAAACACCATATATTTT
CSVPDRVGNTIYF
>.|TRBD2|TRBJ2-7|TRBV28
TGTGCCAGCAGACCTACTAGCGGAGACCTCTACGAGCAGTACTTC
CASRPTSGDLYEQYF
>.|TRBD1|TRBJ2-1|TRBV28
TGTGCCAGCACGTCCGGGACAGGGGGGCCCTACAATGAGCAGTTCTTC
CASTSGTGGPYNEQFF
>.|.|TRBJ2-7|TRBV30
TGTGCCTGGAGAACGGAATACGAGCAGTACTTC
CAWRTEYEQYF
>.|.|TRBJ2-7|TRBV18
TGTGCCAGCTCGCGAGACCGGGGTTCGGACGAGCAGTACTTC
CASSRDRGSDEQYF
>.|.|TRBJ2-3|TRBV5-1
TGCGCCAGCAGTCCACCGGAGAGCCGAGAGGGCCCAGATACGCAGTATTTT
CASSPPESREGPDTQYF
>.|.|TRBJ2-1|TRBV19
TGTGCCAGTAGTACCAGACCGGGCCCCGGCGGCAATGAGCAGTTCTTC
CASSTRPGPGGNEQFF
>.|TRBD2|TRBJ2-1|TRBV6-1
TGTGCCAGCAGTGACATAGCGGGAGGGCCTAGAAAGTTCTTC
CASSDIAGGPRKFF
>.|.|TRBJ2-7|TRBV2
TGTGCCCGGGGAGCGTCCACGCCCTACGAGCAGTACTTC
CARGASTPYEQYF
>.|.|TRBJ2-3|TRBV5-1
TGCGCCAGCAGCTTGGGGGGGCGAGAGGCAGATACGCAGTATTTT
CASSLGGREADTQYF
>.|.|TRBJ2-1|TRBV28
TGTGCCAGCAGTTTTCCGGGACGGAATAATGAGCAGTTCTTC
CASSFPGRNNEQFF
>.|.|TRBJ2-6|TRBV3-1/TRBV3-2
TGTGCCAGCGATCTAGCTGGGGCCAACGTCCTGACTTTC
CASDLAGANVLTF
>once|TRBD1|TRBJ2-2|TRBV19
TGTGCCAGTATTAATCCCGGGACAGGTGCCACCGGGGAGCTGTTTTTT
CASINPGTGATGELFF
>.|.|TRBJ2-1|TRBV15
TGTGCCACCAGCGCCAGGGGGGGGAGGGACAATGAGCAGTTCTTC
CATSARGGRDNEQFF
>.|.|TRBJ1-5|TRBV19
TGTGCCAGTAGTATGTTGGAATATAGCAATCAGCCCCAGCATTTT
CASSMLEYSNQPQHF
>.|.|TRBJ2-1|TRBV30
TGTGCCTGGAGTGTTGGAGTTTCCTACAATGAGCAGTTCTTC
CAWSVGVSYNEQFF
>.|TRBD1|TRBJ1-2|TRBV19
TGTGCCAGTAGTATTGGGGACAGACATGGCTACACCTTC
CASSIGDRHGYTF
>.|.|TRBJ2-7|TRBV28
TGTGCCAGCAGTTTATTGGGCTACGAGCAGTACTTC
CASSLLGYEQYF
>.|.|TRBJ2-6|TRBV14
TGTGCCAGCAGCCAACAGGGGGCCAACGTCCTGACTTTC
CASSQQGANVLTF
>.|TRBD2|TRBJ2-3|TRBV6-5
TGTGCCAGCAGCCGTAGCGGGACTAGCACAGATACGCAGTATTTT
CASSRSGTSTDTQYF
>once|.|TRBJ1-4|TRBV7-3
TGTGCCAGCAGCGCGCGACCGGGGGAAAAACTGTTTTTT
CASSARPGEKLFF
>.|TRBD2|TRBJ2-1|TRBV5-4
TGTGCCAGCAGCCGGACTAGCGGGAATGACAATGAGCAGTTCTTC
CASSRTSGNDNEQFF
>.|.|TRBJ2-3|TRBV12-5
TGTGCTAGTGGTAACGAAGATACGCAGTATTTT
CASGNEDTQYF
>.|.|TRBJ1-2|TRBV28
TGTGCCAGCAGCCCTCCGAGCCCCTCCTCGGGGGGCTACACCTTC
CASSPPSPSSGGYTF